A single T cell receptor beta chain is shown here with its context. V gave up 0 bases and J gave up 0 bases, with 15 bases separating them. CDR3 length: 18 amino acids. CDR1 is LNHDA and CDR2 is SQIVND in the germline V gene (reference sequence). The sample belongs to a study of blood T cell repertoires in COVID-19. Methods used by the authors: By means of reference gene primer amplification, nucleated cell counts were estimated. Assay used: immunoSEQ multiplex PCR; TCRdb lists only in-frame clones, some missing. V and J calls and clone size are given by that table; D and trimming were obtained from the DNA. The sample carries about 40,000 clones, approximately 80% recorded once.

The chain is built from TRBV19 and TRBJ1-3; tentatively, D is TRBD1 (5 bases). Material for sequencing was peripheral blood. The origin of this receptor is a human donor with acute or convalescent COVID-19. The donor label of this sample is uncertain. The DNA of the CDR3 is TGTGCCAGTAGTATAGACGGCGGAAACAGGCCCTCTGGAAACACCATATATTTT. This sequence encodes CASSIDGGNRPSGNTIYF.